These 21 T cell receptor beta chains share one sample of origin, sequenced in a study of shared clonotypes between healthy human individuals. Sequencing was performed with immunoSEQ multiplex PCR; in TCRdb, only in-frame clones are kept and a portion is missing. The table lists 2,100,000 or so clones, under 97% of them singletons. Sequences were obtained from naive CD4+ T cells sorted from blood. The subset here: CD45RA+ positively selected. Source of these receptors: a man in his late teens or twenties in good health.

CDR3: CASSPSGSTNYEQYF. CDR3 nucleotide sequence: TGTGCCAGCAGTCCTAGCGGGAGTACGAACTACGAGCAGTACTTC. The genes are TRBV9 and TRBJ2-7; TRBD2 agrees at 10 bases. The trim removed 5 bases at V and 3 bases at J, leaving 8 bases unmatched. The CDR3 is made up of 15 amino acids. Germline V gene lookup returns CDR1 SGDLS and CDR2 YYNGEE.

The chain employs TRBV27 and TRBJ2-3; perhaps D is TRBD1 or TRBD2 (5 bases each). CDR3 length: 15 amino acids. CDR1 MNHEY and CDR2 SMNVEV come from the germline V gene (reference sequence). V lost 2 bases to trimming and J lost 4 bases, with 13 bases between them. The CDR3 region is CASSLMRGKSDTQYF. DNA for the CDR3: TGTGCCAGCAGTTTAATGAGGGGTAAATCAGATACGCAGTATTTT.

Worth noting for this clone: Since the CDR3 does not end with the conserved phenylalanine or tryptophan, this likely comes from a read error. Because the CDR3's place on the DNA is in doubt, the DNA is left out and the CDR3 is given as listed by TCRdb. The chain joins TRBV12-5 to TRBJ2-7; TRBD2, the table's D call, lacks a check against the DNA. The CDR3 length equals 17 residues, ends included. Looked up from germline, CDR1 is LGHNT and CDR2 is FRNRAP. CDR3 residues: CASGPPPDRSGIGRVGI.

The chain is built from TRBV6-5 and TRBJ2-5; D remains ambiguous. This CDR3 has 13 amino acids. CDR1 and CDR2 from the germline V gene are MNHEY and SVGAGI. V lost 3 bases, J lost 3 bases, and 8 bases lay in between. The chain's CDR3 is CASSYTAKETQYF. The CDR3 nucleotides are TGTGCCAGCAGTTATACAGCCAAAGAGACCCAGTACTTC.

The chain joins TRBV6-1 to TRBJ2-4; D unclear. The CDR3 totals 13 residues. V lost 4 bases and J lost 6, with 10 bases in between. CDR1 is MNHNS and CDR2 is SASEGT in the germline V gene. The CDR3 is CASSGPDPNIQYF. CDR3 nucleotides: TGTGCCAGCAGTGGACCGGACCCAAACATTCAGTACTTC.

In the case of this clone: Compared with germline, one end of the junction differs, possibly owing to a read error. The chain combines TRBV6-1 with TRBJ1-1; the D gene is possibly TRBD1 (5 bases). From germline, CDR1 is MNHNS and CDR2 SASEGT. The CDR3 contains 10 residues. The CDR3 coding sequence is TGTGCCAGCAGTGAAAGGGGATCAAGATTT. The encoded protein is CASSERGSRF.

V is TRBV6-5 and J is TRBJ1-2; 8 nucleotides line up with TRBD1. The trim removed 6 bases at V and 4 bases at J, leaving 4 bases unmatched. CDR3 length equals 13 residues. Germline lookup yields CDR1 MNHEY and CDR2 SVGAGI. The CDR3 region is CASRYDRGYGYTF. CDR3 sequence (DNA): TGTGCCAGCAGATACGACAGGGGCTATGGCTACACCTTC.

This rearrangement joins TRBV9 to TRBJ1-6; 7 bases align to TRBD1. The CDR3 runs 14 residues. In germline, CDR1 is SGDLS, CDR2 YYNGEE. Trimming cost V 3 bases and J 7 bases; bases outside gene matches: 4. The CDR3 DNA is TGTGCCAGCAGCGAAGACAGGGCCAATTCACCCCTCCACTTT. As protein: CASSEDRANSPLHF.

As regards this clone: Other DNA sequences within the sample encode an identical CDR3. The chain has TRBV5-1 and TRBJ2-1, with D possibly matching TRBD1 (6 bases). The V gene's germline CDR1 is SGHRS and CDR2 YFSETQ. CDR3 length equals 14 residues. V was trimmed by 0 bases and J by 5 bases, leaving 9 bases between them. Here the CDR3 reads CASSLGGPNNEQFF. CDR3 in DNA: TGCGCCAGCAGCTTGGGGGGGCCGAACAATGAGCAGTTCTTC.

The rearrangement joins TRBV7-9 to TRBJ2-5, with 15 bases aligning to TRBD2. Germline lookup yields CDR1 SEHNR and CDR2 FQNEAQ (reference sequence). Trimming took 3 bases from V and 5 from J; bases not matched to a gene: 7. The CDR3 consists of 17 residues. Written as DNA, the CDR3 is TGTGCCAGCAGCTTGAGGACTAGCGGGGGGGTAGATGAGACCCAGTACTTC. It is translated as CASSLRTSGGVDETQYF.

The V and J genes are TRBV6-5 and TRBJ1-1; D ambiguous. V was pared by 8 bases and J by 1 base, with 5 bases between. The CDR3 sequence is 11 residues long. CDR1 MNHEY and CDR2 SVGAGI come from the germline V gene. Here the CDR3 reads CASCRNTEAFF. The CDR3 coding sequence is TGTGCCAGCTGCAGGAACACTGAAGCTTTCTTT.

The chain uses TRBV5-3 and TRBJ2-7; 8 bases match TRBD2. TRBV5-3 has ORF status, its function being uncertain. This CDR3 contains 11 residues. The trim removed 10 bases at V and 6 bases at J, leaving 6 bases unmatched. CDR3 nucleotide sequence: TGTGCCTCGGGAGGGGGGCCCGAGCAGTACTTC. Protein product: CASGGGPEQYF.

The chain is built from TRBV5-1 and TRBJ2-3; 9 bases match TRBD2. CDR1 and CDR2 from the germline V gene are SGHRS and YFSETQ. CDR3 length: 17 residues. The J segment lost 6 bases and the V segment lost 4 bases, leaving 15 bases of the junction unmatched. CDR3 loop: CASSLGPGTSSKDTQYF. The CDR3 DNA reads TGCGCCAGCAGCCTCGGTCCCGGGACTAGCTCCAAGGATACGCAGTATTTT.

On this clone: This same CDR3 is encoded by further DNA sequences in the sample. This chain links TRBV6-5 with TRBJ1-1; D ambiguous. The germline gives CDR1 MNHEY, CDR2 SVGAGI. The V end lost 6 bases, the J end lost 1 base, and 9 bases lay between the germline ends. The CDR3 spans 13 residues. The CDR3 DNA reads as TGTGCCAGCAGAAGGACGGAGAACACTGAAGCTTTCTTT. This codes for CASRRTENTEAFF.

The rearrangement links TRBV19 to TRBJ2-2; no clear D gene. Trimming removed 3 bases at V and 4 bases at J, with 15 bases between. The CDR3 extends over 16 amino acids. Per the germline V gene, CDR1 is LNHDA and CDR2 is SQIVND (reference sequence). The chain's CDR3 is CASSIRPIPSTGELFF. The CDR3 nucleotides are TGTGCCAGTAGTATTCGACCTATCCCATCCACCGGGGAGCTGTTTTTT.

This chain connects TRBV5-1 to TRBJ2-1, with a possible D match to TRBD2 (5 bases). The germline V gene encodes CDR1 SGHRS and CDR2 YFSETQ. V lost 0 bases to trimming and J lost 2 bases, with 9 bases between them. The CDR3 extends over 15 amino acids. Here the CDR3 DNA reads TGCGCCAGCAGCTTGGGGGCGGGTACCTACAATGAGCAGTTCTTC. This translates into CASSLGAGTYNEQFF. Variable domain in full (rest from reference TRBV5-1 and TRBJ2-1): KAGVTQTPRYLIKTRGQQVTLSCSPISGHRSVSWYQQTPGQGLQFLFEYFSETQRNKGNFPGRFSGRQFSNSRSEMNVSTLELGDSALYLCASSLGAGTYNEQFFGPGTRLTVL.

The V gene is TRBV5-5, the J gene TRBJ1-6; D remains ambiguous. The CDR3 consists of 14 residues. V was pared by 6 bases and J by 4 bases, with 11 bases between. Germline lookup yields CDR1 SGHKS and CDR2 YYEKEE (reference sequence). The CDR3 DNA reads as TGTGCCAGCACCTATATGGGGTATAATTCACCCCTCCACTTT. Its protein product is CASTYMGYNSPLHF.

V gene TRBV4-2 combines with J gene TRBJ2-5; possible D gene TRBD2, 5 bases. V lost 0 bases, J lost 8 bases, and 10 bases lay in between. CDR3 length: 13 residues. Germline CDR1 reads LGHNA; CDR2 reads YNFKEQ. Written as DNA, the CDR3 is TGTGCCAGCAGCCAAGAAGGACTCCGAACCCAGTACTTC. Amino acid sequence: CASSQEGLRTQYF.

The CDR3 reads CAWTAPGYYNSPLHF. The CDR3 DNA is TGTGCCTGGACCGCCCCCGGGTACTATAATTCACCCCTCCACTTT. This sequence joins TRBV30 and TRBJ1-6, with D uncertain. V was shortened by 4 bases and J by 3 bases, with 13 bases between the two germline ends. Germline CDR1 is GTSNPN and CDR2 is SVGIG (reference sequence). The CDR3 is made up of 15 amino acids.

This clone was seen only once. The CDR3 nucleotides read TGTGCCAGCAGTCAAGAACCTACCGCACGGGAAAAACTGTTTTTT. This translates into CASSQEPTAREKLFF. This sequence joins TRBV6-5 and TRBJ1-4; D is ambiguous. This CDR3 spans 15 amino acids. CDR1 and CDR2 from the germline V gene are MNHEY and SVGAGI. The V end was cut by 5 bases, the J end by 8 bases, with 18 bases between.

The CDR3 nucleotides read TGTGCCAGCAGTCGGGAGGGGTCCCCCTCCTACGAGCAGTACTTC. Translated, it gives CASSREGSPSYEQYF. This sequence joins TRBV5-4 and TRBJ2-7; TRBD2 aligns across 8 bases. Germline CDR1 and CDR2: SGHNT and YYREEE (reference sequence). The J segment lost 0 bases and the V segment lost 5 bases, leaving 7 bases of the junction unmatched. This CDR3 has 15 amino acids.